This T cell receptor beta chain was captured in a study of HIV-infected patients and healthy controls. Whole blood was used without fractionation, so all unsorted peripheral T cells were included. Alpha and beta constant-region primers primed reverse transcription of around 550 ng RNA. Each of the alpha and beta chains got its own library through chain-specific third strand synthesis with indices. A single record per CDR3 protein comes from TCRdb applying MiXCR to the 5' RACE reads. The table shows roughly 9,800 distinct CDR3 sequences, with around 9.3% occurring only once. The CDR3 consists of 15 residues. Germline CDR1 reads MNHEY; CDR2 reads SVGAGI. V lost 1 base, J lost 5 bases, and 9 bases lay in between.

The origin of this receptor is an adult with HIV infection. Sequencing was performed on blood, taken before antiretroviral therapy. The chain recombines TRBV6-5 with TRBJ1-6; D remains unclear. CDR3: CASSYYYRNNSPLHF. The CDR3 bases are TGTGCCAGCAGTTACTATTACCGGAATAATTCACCCCTCCACTTT.